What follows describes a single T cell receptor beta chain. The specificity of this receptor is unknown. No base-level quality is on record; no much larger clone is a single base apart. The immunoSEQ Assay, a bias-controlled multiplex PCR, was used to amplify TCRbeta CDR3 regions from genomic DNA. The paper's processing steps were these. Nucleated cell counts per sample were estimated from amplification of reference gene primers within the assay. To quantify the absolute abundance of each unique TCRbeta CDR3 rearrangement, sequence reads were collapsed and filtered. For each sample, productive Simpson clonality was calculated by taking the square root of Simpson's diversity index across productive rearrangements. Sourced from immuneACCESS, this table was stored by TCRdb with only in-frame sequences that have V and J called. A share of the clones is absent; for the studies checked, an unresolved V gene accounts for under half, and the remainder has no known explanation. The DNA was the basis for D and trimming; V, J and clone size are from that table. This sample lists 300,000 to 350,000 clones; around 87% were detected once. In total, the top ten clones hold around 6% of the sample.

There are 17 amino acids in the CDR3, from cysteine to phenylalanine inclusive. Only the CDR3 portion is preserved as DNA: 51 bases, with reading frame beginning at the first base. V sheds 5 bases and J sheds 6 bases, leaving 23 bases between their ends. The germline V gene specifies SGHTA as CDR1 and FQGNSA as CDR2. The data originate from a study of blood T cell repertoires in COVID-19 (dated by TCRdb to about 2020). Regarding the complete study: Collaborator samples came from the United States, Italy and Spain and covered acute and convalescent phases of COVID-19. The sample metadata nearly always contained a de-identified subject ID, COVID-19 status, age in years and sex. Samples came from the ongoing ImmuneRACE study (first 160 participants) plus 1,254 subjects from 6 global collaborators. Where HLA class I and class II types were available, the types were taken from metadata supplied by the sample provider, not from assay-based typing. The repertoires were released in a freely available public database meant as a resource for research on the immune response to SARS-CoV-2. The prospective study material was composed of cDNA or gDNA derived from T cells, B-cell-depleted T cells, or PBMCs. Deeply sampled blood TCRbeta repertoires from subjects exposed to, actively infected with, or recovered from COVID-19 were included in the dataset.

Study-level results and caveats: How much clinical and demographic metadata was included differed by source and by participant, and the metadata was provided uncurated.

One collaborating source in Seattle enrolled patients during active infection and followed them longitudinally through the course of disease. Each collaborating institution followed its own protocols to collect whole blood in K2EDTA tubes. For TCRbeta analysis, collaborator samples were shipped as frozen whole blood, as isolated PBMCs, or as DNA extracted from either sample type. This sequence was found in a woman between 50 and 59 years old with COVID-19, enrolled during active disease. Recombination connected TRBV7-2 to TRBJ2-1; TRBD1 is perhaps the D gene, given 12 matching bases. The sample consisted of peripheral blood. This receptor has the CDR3 CASSVTSGTGGLNEQFF. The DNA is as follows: TGTGCCAGCAGCGTGACTAGCGGGACAGGGGGCCTCAATGAGCAGTTCTTC.